This passage covers 23 T cell receptor beta chains from one sample sequenced in a study of CD8 T cell repertoires and HIV-1 epitope variants. The data were produced by immunoSEQ multiplex PCR, yet TCRdb's version contains in-frame clones alone and is incomplete. In the table there are 6,000 to 8,000 clones, 50% to 70% of which are singletons. Their antigens are not known. Sequenced material: cultured CD8+ T cells derived from PBMCs. These receptors all stem from a male donor with HIV.

This clone was found a few times. V is TRBV19 and J is TRBJ2-1; 8 nucleotides align to TRBD1. The germline V gene has CDR1 LNHDA and CDR2 SQIVND (reference sequence). The ends lost 8 bases at V and 4 bases at J; junction bases unmatched: 4. This CDR3 comprises 13 residues. CDR3 bases: TGTGCCAGTGGGACAGGTTTTTACAATGAGCAGTTCTTC. It is translated as CASGTGFYNEQFF.

The chain combines TRBV28 with TRBJ2-7; D is uncertain. In germline, CDR1 is MDHEN, CDR2 SYDVKM. Trimming pared 3 bases from V and 4 bases from J, leaving 7 bases between. This CDR3 comprises 12 residues. This chain's CDR3 is CASSFDKYEQYF. The CDR3 DNA sequence: TGTGCCAGCAGTTTTGACAAGTACGAGCAGTACTTC.

This rearrangement joins TRBV6-6 to TRBJ2-1; 8 nucleotides match TRBD2. With V trimmed by 2 bases and J by 7 bases, 10 bases remained unmatched. Germline-derived CDR1 and CDR2 are MNHNY and SVGAGI (reference sequence). The CDR3 has 16 amino acids. DNA of the CDR3: TGTGCCAGCAGTTACGTTCGGTTGACTAGCGCAAATGAGCAGTTCTTC. It codes for CASSYVRLTSANEQFF.

This clone was counted a few times. The chain carries TRBV5-1 and TRBJ2-7; D ambiguous. The CDR3 totals 12 residues. Looked up from germline, CDR1 is SGHRS and CDR2 is YFSETQ. V was shortened by 1 base and J by 6 bases, with 8 bases between the two germline ends. DNA of the CDR3: TGCGCCAGCAGCTTGTCGACTGGCGAGCAGTACTTC. This translates into CASSLSTGEQYF.

The J gene is TRBJ1-6, the V gene TRBV2; 7 bases map to TRBD1. With V trimmed by 7 bases and J by 7 bases, 4 bases remained unmatched. Per germline, CDR1 SNHLY and CDR2 FYNNEI. The CDR3 is made up of 13 amino acids. Here the CDR3 DNA reads TGTGCCAGCACAGGGGGTAGGAATTCACCCCTCCACTTT. Translation gives CASTGGRNSPLHF.

The rearrangement links TRBV13 to TRBJ2-2; 7 nucleotides match TRBD1. The V and J ends lost 3 bases and 4 bases, in that order; junction bases with no gene match: 5. CDR3 length: 15 residues. The germline gives CDR1 PRHDT, CDR2 FYEKMQ (reference sequence). The CDR3 nucleotides are TGTGCCAGCAGCTTCGACAGGGTGGGCACCGGGGAGCTGTTTTTT. This sequence encodes CASSFDRVGTGELFF.

The J gene is TRBJ2-7, the V gene TRBV5-6; a weak D match, TRBD2 (5 bases). V lost 5 bases to trimming and J lost 2 bases, with 11 bases between them. The CDR3 extends over 13 amino acids. CDR1 is SGHDT, CDR2 YYEEEE, per germline. The CDR3 loop reads CASRQDGAYEQYF. CDR3 bases: TGTGCCAGCAGGCAGGACGGGGCCTACGAGCAGTACTTC.

This clone was recorded a few times. The rearrangement uses TRBV27 and TRBJ1-1, with D possibly matching TRBD1 (6 bases). CDR3 size: 13 residues. Germline V lookup: CDR1 MNHEY, CDR2 SMNVEV (reference sequence). The ends were cut back, 7 bases at V and 4 bases at J, with 13 bases in the middle. The DNA for the CDR3 is TGTGCCAGCATCCGAGGGGGGGGCACTGAAGCTTTCTTT. Protein product: CASIRGGGTEAFF.

By share, this clone ranks as medium-sized. This chain connects TRBV9 to TRBJ2-3, with 7 bases fitting TRBD1. The germline V gene encodes CDR1 SGDLS and CDR2 YYNGEE. CDR3 length: 17 amino acids. V lost 3 bases, J lost 2 bases, and 12 bases stayed unmatched. Written as DNA, the CDR3 is TGTGCCAGCAGCGCCATACAGGGGCCTCCCTTCACAGATACGCAGTATTTT. This gives the protein CASSAIQGPPFTDTQYF.

The rearrangement uses TRBV28 and TRBJ2-3; D not certain. With 7 bases removed from V and 5 bases from J, the gap between germline ends came to 22 bases. The CDR3 has 16 amino acids. Germline loops: CDR1 MDHEN, CDR2 SYDVKM. The CDR3 DNA sequence: TGTGCCAGCACCAGGCTAACCACCATCCTAGGAGATACGCAGTATTTT. It yields the protein CASTRLTTILGDTQYF.

This clone was detected once. The V and J genes are TRBV28 and TRBJ2-7; D ambiguous. The CDR3 contains 12 residues. Trimming took 7 bases from V and 1 from J, leaving 8 bases between them. Germline V gene sequence: CDR1 MDHEN, CDR2 SYDVKM. The CDR3 is CASTSRSYEQYF. The CDR3 coding sequence is TGTGCCAGCACGTCGAGATCCTACGAGCAGTACTTC.

V gene TRBV6-5 combines with J gene TRBJ1-2; D not resolved. CDR3 length equals 15 residues. V was trimmed by 2 bases and J by 7 bases, leaving 17 bases between them. CDR1 MNHEY and CDR2 SVGAGI come from the germline V gene. CDR3 in amino acids: CASSYLVNWESGYTF. The CDR3 nucleotides read TGTGCCAGCAGTTACCTCGTTAACTGGGAAAGTGGCTACACCTTC.

J is TRBJ2-1 and V is TRBV5-6, with TRBD1 identical over 8 bases. The CDR3 has 17 residues. V trimming: 4 bases; J trimming: 3 bases; junction bases outside the gene matches: 12. The V gene's germline CDR1 is SGHDT and CDR2 YYEEEE. The CDR3 nucleotides are TGTGCCAGCAGCGGAATTTTGGGACAGGAGGGCTACAATGAGCAGTTCTTC. It specifies CASSGILGQEGYNEQFF. The full variable domain, its missing parts supplied by reference TRBV5-6 and TRBJ2-1, is DAGVTQSPTHLIKTRGQQVTLRCSPKSGHDTVSWYQQALGQGPQFIFQYYEEEERQRGNFPDRFSGHQFPNYSSELNVNALLLGDSALYLCASSGILGQEGYNEQFFGPGTRLTVL.

The rearrangement uses TRBV6-5 and TRBJ2-5, with D perhaps matching TRBD1 (6 bases). CDR1 is MNHEY, CDR2 SVGAGI, per germline. The length of the CDR3 is 15 residues. V gave up 6 bases and J gave up 1 base, with 15 bases separating them. CDR3 DNA sequence: TGTGCCAGCAGCGGACTCCGACAGGTCCAAGAGACCCAGTACTTC. Residues: CASSGLRQVQETQYF.

The chain uses TRBV5-4 and TRBJ2-3; 7 bases agree with TRBD2. The CDR3 consists of 15 residues. Germline CDR1 SGHNT, CDR2 YYREEE (reference sequence). The J segment lost 2 bases and the V segment lost 5 bases, leaving 8 bases of the junction unmatched. The DNA for the CDR3 is TGTGCCAGCAGGTTAGCGGGCGGTGACACAGATACGCAGTATTTT. Its translation: CASRLAGGDTDTQYF.

V gene TRBV19 combines with J gene TRBJ2-1; weak D call: TRBD1 (6 bases). Trimming removed 5 bases at V and 8 bases at J, with 13 bases between. The CDR3 is 13 residues long. Germline V CDR1 and CDR2: LNHDA, SQIVND (reference sequence). The CDR3 nucleotides read TGTGCCAGTAGTCCCTCAGGGGTCCATGAGCAGTTCTTC. Amino acid sequence: CASSPSGVHEQFF.

This clone is labeled as medium-sized. The chain joins TRBV5-1 to TRBJ1-1, with TRBD1 as a possible D gene (5 bases). V dropped 0 bases and J dropped 5 bases, with 11 bases sitting between them. This CDR3 has 14 residues. Germline-derived CDR1 and CDR2 are SGHRS and YFSETQ. Here the CDR3 DNA reads TGCGCCAGCAGCTTGGCCACAGGCGGAACTGAAGCTTTCTTT. Translated: CASSLATGGTEAFF. The complete variable domain, with remaining parts taken from reference TRBV5-1 and TRBJ1-1, reads KAGVTQTPRYLIKTRGQQVTLSCSPISGHRSVSWYQQTPGQGLQFLFEYFSETQRNKGNFPGRFSGRQFSNSRSEMNVSTLELGDSALYLCASSLATGGTEAFFGQGTRLTVV.

The V gene is TRBV27, the J gene TRBJ2-3, with D uncertain. The germline CDR1 and CDR2 sequences are MNHEY and SMNVEV (reference sequence). V was trimmed by 3 bases and J by 1 base, leaving 2 bases between them. The CDR3 covers 12 residues. The CDR3 nucleotides read TGTGCCAGCAGTTTGGGCACAGATACGCAGTATTTT. This encodes CASSLGTDTQYF.

The chain carries TRBV21-1 and TRBJ2-5; the D call in the table, TRBD2, was not verified against the DNA. TRBV21-1 is a pseudogene segment. The CDR3 contains 15 residues. This CDR3 is CASSSAGIDQETQYF. Written as DNA, the CDR3 is TGTGCCAGCAGCTCCGCCGGGATAGATCAAGAGACCCAGTACTTC.

The V call is TRBV28, the J call TRBJ2-7; D gene ambiguous. The CDR3 sequence is 11 residues long. Germline CDR1 and CDR2: MDHEN and SYDVKM. Trimming shortened V by 8 bases and J by 0 bases, and 5 bases separated the two germline ends. This chain's CDR3 is CASQNSYEQYF. The DNA for the CDR3 is TGTGCCAGCCAAAACTCCTACGAGCAGTACTTC.

This clone showed up just once. The chain combines TRBV2 with TRBJ2-7; 10 bases align to TRBD1. The V gene end was trimmed by 10 bases and the J gene end by 3 bases; junction bases not matched to a gene: 3. CDR1 SNHLY and CDR2 FYNNEI come from the germline V gene. This CDR3 has 12 amino acids. The CDR3 DNA follows: TGTGCCACACGGACAGGGGGCTACGAGCAGTACTTC. This gives the protein CATRTGGYEQYF.

The chain couples TRBV10-3 to TRBJ1-1, with 8 bases lining up with TRBD1. Germline V CDR1 and CDR2: ENHRY, SYGVKD. After removal of 4 bases from V and 0 bases from J, the junction contained 7 bases not matched to a gene. This CDR3 is built from 16 residues. In DNA, the CDR3 is TGTGCCATCAGTGCACAGGGGGGTTTAGTGAACACTGAAGCTTTCTTT. It yields the protein CAISAQGGLVNTEAFF.

The V gene is TRBV19, the J gene TRBJ2-1; 8 bases match TRBD1. This CDR3 spans 15 amino acids. J was trimmed by 4 bases and V by 6 bases; bases with no gene match: 8. CDR1 is LNHDA, CDR2 SQIVND, per germline (reference sequence). CDR3 coding DNA: TGTGCCAGTAGCATCGGGACAGGTCCTTACAATGAGCAGTTCTTC. Its translation is CASSIGTGPYNEQFF. The variable domain in full, with the rest retrieved from reference TRBV19 and TRBJ2-1, is DGGITQSPKYLFRKEGQNVTLSCEQNLNHDAMYWYRQDPGQGLRLIYYSQIVNDFQKGDIAEGYSVSREKKESFPLTVTSAQKNPTAFYLCASSIGTGPYNEQFFGPGTRLTVL.